These 17 T cell receptor beta chains came from one sample sequenced in a study of cytomegalovirus exposure and HLA in healthy donors. Vbeta (60) and Jbeta (13) primers were used in the PCR. The table came from immunoSEQ multiplex PCR; TCRdb's copy has only in-frame clones and leaves some out. The data contain roughly 130,000 clones, around 82% of them seen just once; the ten biggest clones take up more than 1.5%. Sequenced material: PBMCs. Receptors originate from a boy under 18 in good health and CMV-seronegative.

This clone was counted a few times. This sequence joins TRBV6-6 and TRBJ2-7, with no clear D. The CDR3 runs 15 residues. The germline gives CDR1 MNHNY, CDR2 SVGAGI (reference sequence). Trimming took off 4 bases at V and 1 base at J, with 14 bases between the two ends. The CDR3 sequence is CASSSPTLNSYEQYF. CDR3 bases: TGTGCCAGCAGTTCTCCGACTCTGAATTCCTACGAGCAGTACTTC.

V usage is TRBV6-1 and J usage is TRBJ1-4; D perhaps matches TRBD1 (6 bases). Trimming removed 6 bases from V and 0 bases from J, with 11 bases in between. Germline assignment: CDR1 MNHNS and CDR2 SASEGT. The CDR3 is 15 amino acids. CDR3 coding DNA: TGTGCCAGCAGGCCCGGGACAACAACTAATGAAAAACTGTTTTTT. Its protein is CASRPGTTTNEKLFF.

J is TRBJ1-6 and V is TRBV15; the D gene is possibly TRBD1 (5 bases). Trimming pared 3 bases from V and 6 bases from J, leaving 9 bases between. The CDR3 has 14 amino acids. Germline V gene sequence: CDR1 LNHNV, CDR2 YYDKDF (reference sequence). CDR3 DNA sequence: TGTGCCACCAGCAGTGGGGCCGGTAATTCACCCCTCCACTTT. Its protein product is CATSSGAGNSPLHF.

The chain joins TRBV18 to TRBJ2-3, with 7 bases matching TRBD2. This CDR3 is 16 amino acids long. After removal of 0 bases from V and 2 bases from J, the junction contained 5 bases not matched to a gene. In germline, CDR1 is KGHSH, CDR2 LQKENI. CDR3 DNA sequence: TGTGCCAGCTCACCACCAGGGCGGGGGACCACAGATACGCAGTATTTT. This gives the protein CASSPPGRGTTDTQYF. Variable domain in full (rest from reference TRBV18 and TRBJ2-3): NAGVMQNPRHLVRRRGQEARLRCSPMKGHSHVYWYRQLPEEGLKFMVYLQKENIIDESGMPKERFSAEFPKEGPSILRIQQVVRGDSAAYFCASSPPGRGTTDTQYFGPGTRLTVL.

This chain joins TRBV20-1 and TRBJ2-3; D unresolved. V was trimmed by 3 bases and J by 9 bases, leaving 10 bases between them. The CDR3 runs 11 residues. The V gene's germline CDR1 is DFQATT and CDR2 SNEGSKA (reference sequence). CDR3 nucleotides: TGCAGTGCTAGCCCAGTGGGCACGCAGTATTTT. It translates to CSASPVGTQYF.

In its sample, this clone was seen once. This chain joins TRBV21-1 and TRBJ2-7; the DNA was not used to check the table's D call, TRBD1. TRBV21-1 is a recognized pseudogene. The CDR3 extends over 18 amino acids. CDR3 sequence (DNA): TGTGCCAGCAGCAAAAGAGGGGGGGGACAGGGGGCCTCCTACGAGCAGTACTTC. Translation gives CASSKRGGGQGASYEQYF.

This chain connects TRBV4-3 to TRBJ2-1, with a tentative D call TRBD2 (5 bases). Between the trimmed V and J ends, which lost 0 bases and 5 bases, there was a span of 14 bases. The CDR3 has 16 amino acids. Germline CDR1 is LGHNA and CDR2 is YSLEER. In DNA, the CDR3 is TGCGCCAGCAGCCAAGAGACTACACGGCAGAACAATGAGCAGTTCTTC. It specifies CASSQETTRQNNEQFF.

The chain links TRBV13 to TRBJ2-1, with D hard to call. V lost 5 bases and J lost 1, with 9 bases in between. CDR1 and CDR2 (germline): PRHDT, FYEKMQ (reference sequence). The CDR3 is 14 residues long. CDR3 coding DNA: TGTGCCAGCAGCGATAAGAGGTCCTACAATGAGCAGTTCTTC. Encoded protein: CASSDKRSYNEQFF.

This sequence joins TRBV7-2 and TRBJ2-7; 7 bases are shared with TRBD2. J gave up 0 bases and V 2 bases, and 7 bases lay outside the gene matches. The CDR3 has 16 residues. Germline CDR1 SGHTA, CDR2 FQGNSA. The CDR3 nucleotides read TGTGCCAGCAGCTTACAACCGGGAGGCGGCTCCTACGAGCAGTACTTC. Translated: CASSLQPGGGSYEQYF. The whole variable domain, filled in from reference TRBV7-2 and TRBJ2-7, reads GAGVSQSPSNKVTEKGKDVELRCDPISGHTALYWYRQSLGQGLEFLIYFQGNSAPDKSGLPSDRFSAERTGGSVSTLTIQRTQQEDSAVYLCASSLQPGGGSYEQYFGPGTRLTVT.

This chain links TRBV27 with TRBJ1-3; no definite D call. CDR3 length: 14 residues. The germline CDR1 and CDR2 sequences are MNHEY and SMNVEV (reference sequence). Between the trimmed V and J ends, which lost 10 bases and 1 base, there was a span of 14 bases. CDR3 nucleotide sequence: TGTGCCACCAGCAGAGGTGGTTCTGGAAACACCATATATTTT. This translates into CATSRGGSGNTIYF.

The chain employs TRBV12-5 and TRBJ1-1; D remains ambiguous. With 0 bases removed from V and 5 bases from J, the gap between germline ends came to 13 bases. Germline lookup yields CDR1 LGHNT and CDR2 FRNRAP. The CDR3 sequence is 15 residues long. CDR3 residues: CASGLVSGRRTEAFF. DNA for the CDR3: TGTGCTAGTGGTTTGGTTTCGGGTCGGAGGACTGAAGCTTTCTTT.

This rearrangement joins TRBV13 to TRBJ1-5, with 7 bases identical to TRBD1. Per germline, CDR1 PRHDT and CDR2 FYEKMQ (reference sequence). V gave up 4 bases and J gave up 5 bases; unmatched junction bases: 5. This CDR3 spans 14 amino acids. CDR3 coding DNA: TGTGCCAGCAGCTCCCGACAGGGTGATCAGCCCCAGCATTTT. Its translation: CASSSRQGDQPQHF.

In this sample, this clone turned up a few times. V and J are TRBV5-6 and TRBJ1-1; D unresolved. The CDR3 has 12 residues. Germline V CDR1 and CDR2: SGHDT, YYEEEE. V lost 0 bases and J lost 8, with 8 bases in between. Here the CDR3 DNA reads TGTGCCAGCAGCTTGGTCACGGGGGAAGCTTTCTTT. Protein sequence: CASSLVTGEAFF.

This clone occurred once. The rearrangement joins TRBV4-3 to TRBJ2-3, with 10 bases matching TRBD2. Germline values: CDR1 LGHNA, CDR2 YSLEER. CDR3 length equals 15 residues. Losses at the gene ends were 0 bases for V and 4 bases for J; bases not matched to a gene: 1. The CDR3 DNA reads as TGCGCCAGCAGCCAAGATACTAGCGGGGCAGATACGCAGTATTTT. It specifies CASSQDTSGADTQYF.

The V and J genes are TRBV4-2 and TRBJ2-3, with 11 bases aligning to TRBD2. Germline V lookup: CDR1 LGHNA, CDR2 YNFKEQ. V dropped 2 bases and J dropped 4; count of bases not matched to a gene: 2. The CDR3 runs 15 residues. The CDR3 DNA reads TGTGCCAGCAGCCAAATAGCGGGAGGGCCAGATACGCAGTATTTT. It encodes CASSQIAGGPDTQYF.

This chain joins TRBV7-2 and TRBJ1-3; 8 bases align to TRBD1. The CDR3 contains 18 residues. V gave up 1 base and J gave up 0 bases; unmatched junction bases: 8. Per germline, CDR1 SGHTA and CDR2 FQGNSA. The CDR3 region is CASSLGMTGEASGNTIYF. CDR3 coding DNA: TGTGCCAGCAGCTTAGGGATGACAGGGGAGGCCTCTGGAAACACCATATATTTT.

In this sample, this clone turned up once. The J gene is TRBJ2-5, the V gene TRBV6-4; D is undetermined. This CDR3 is 15 amino acids long. Deletions cut 4 bases from V and 0 bases from J, with 12 bases between. Germline V gene sequence: CDR1 MRHNA, CDR2 SNTAGT. The CDR3 nucleotides read TGTGCCAGCAGTGCCTCCTCGGGTTACCAAGAGACCCAGTACTTC. It yields the protein CASSASSGYQETQYF.